This T cell receptor (beta chain) was captured by sequencing in a study of OX40 agonist ivuxolimab in advanced cancers. V gave up 0 bases and J gave up 2 bases, with 11 bases separating them. CDR1 is MNHEY, CDR2 SMNVEV, per germline (reference sequence). This CDR3 has 15 amino acids. Profiled with immunoSEQ multiplex PCR; TCRdb holds only in-frame clones, not every one. The sample holds some 67,000 clones, about 91% seen once. The chain carries TRBV27 and TRBJ2-7; D unresolved. This receptor was obtained from an adult with an advanced solid tumor such as melanoma, head and neck, liver or kidney cancer. The starting material was CD4+ or CD8+ T cells sorted from blood, obtained in a trial of the OX40 agonist ivuxolimab. CDR3 sequence reads: CASSLSAGRPYEQYF. CDR3 bases: TGTGCCAGCAGTTTATCGGCAGGCCGACCCTACGAGCAGTACTTC.